The present entry profiles one T cell receptor (beta chain) with its context. The data originate from a study of technical replicates of blood from a few donors. The repertoire was sequenced with immunoSEQ multiplex PCR; TCRdb's copy has only in-frame clones and lacks some. This table holds 80,000 to 95,000 clones, 90% to 95% found once. Germline CDR1 SGDLS, CDR2 YYNGEE. Trimming removed 0 bases from V and 4 bases from J, with 10 bases in between. The CDR3 has 14 amino acids. The receptor comes from a human donor in good health. V is TRBV9 and J is TRBJ1-1; D perhaps matches TRBD1 (5 bases). Specimen: T cells isolated from PBMCs. CDR3 nucleotides: TGTGCCAGCAGCGTAGCGGGGGGTGGCACTGAAGCTTTCTTT. Protein product: CASSVAGGGTEAFF.